A selection of T cell receptor beta chains follows, all from one sample in a study of Ad26.COV2.S vaccination and SARS-CoV-2 variants. The method was immunoSEQ multiplex PCR; TCRdb's version includes in-frame clones alone and lacks a portion of them. The sample holds roughly 400,000 clones, around 93% seen once. The input for sequencing was peripheral blood, taken in a trial of Ad26.COV2.S vaccine versus placebo. All receptors come from a person aged 18 to 59 who received the Ad26.COV2.S COVID-19 vaccine or a placebo. CDR3s include the opening cysteine and the closing phenylalanine or tryptophan. D genes are given only for firm matches. Clone size appears in some rows only: once, few, many, or a class for an expanded clone.

>once|TRBJ2-5|.|TRBV20-1
TGCAGTGCGGACGATCAGTACTTC
CSADDQYF
>.|TRBJ1-1|.|TRBV19
TGTGCCAGTAGTATAGACCGCGGGGGCACTGAAGCTTTCTTT
CASSIDRGGTEAFF
>.|TRBJ2-3|TRBD2|TRBV20-1
TGCAGTGCTCGTGCTCGGGGGGAAGATACGCAGTATTTT
CSARARGEDTQYF
>.|TRBJ2-1|.|TRBV28
TGTGCCAGCACCCGTTTGGGGGCCTACAATGAGCAGTTCTTC
CASTRLGAYNEQFF
>.|TRBJ1-3|.|TRBV12-3/TRBV12-4
TGTGCCATCCCTTCTGGAAACACCATATATTTT
CAIPSGNTIYF
>.|TRBJ1-1|.|TRBV11-3
TGTGCCAGCAGCTTCCAGGGTTCGGGGACTGAAGCTTTCTTT
CASSFQGSGTEAFF
>.|TRBJ1-1|TRBD1|TRBV19
TGTGCCAGTAGTATAGGGACAGGGGGAAGGGACACTGAAGCTTTCTTT
CASSIGTGGRDTEAFF
>.|TRBJ2-1|TRBD2|TRBV3-1/TRBV3-2
TGTGCCAGCAGCCAAGTGACTAGCGGGGGGCTTACCTACAATGAGCAGTTCTTC
CASSQVTSGGLTYNEQFF
>many|TRBJ1-5|.|TRBV5-5
TGTGCCAGCAGCTCCTACCTCGAGACACCCCAGCATTTT
CASSSYLETPQHF
>.|TRBJ2-7|.|TRBV4-1
TGCGCCAGCAGCGATACTGACAGGAGCTCCTACGAGCAGTACTTC
CASSDTDRSSYEQYF
>.|TRBJ2-3|.|TRBV19
TGTGCCAGTAGTATAGTGTCCCGATCCACAGATACGCAGTATTTT
CASSIVSRSTDTQYF
>.|TRBJ1-3|.|TRBV5-1
TGCGCCAGCAGCTTGGTCGGAGGGGGTTATGGAAACACCATATATTTT
CASSLVGGGYGNTIYF
>.|TRBJ1-3|.|TRBV4-3
TGCGCCAGCAGCCAGGAGAGAACCACTGGAAACACCATATATTTT
CASSQERTTGNTIYF
>.|TRBJ1-6|.|TRBV18
TGTGCCAGCTCACCGGATCAGGCCCGCAATTCACCCCTCCACTTT
CASSPDQARNSPLHF
>.|TRBJ2-3|TRBD1|TRBV30
TGTGCCTGGAGTTCGGACAGGGGCAGCGAAACGCAGTATTTT
CAWSSDRGSETQYF
>.|TRBJ1-3|.|TRBV19
TGTGCCAGTAGCCGGGAGGGACAAATCAGCTCTGGAAACACCATATATTTT
CASSREGQISSGNTIYF
>.|TRBJ1-1|.|TRBV5-1
TGCGCCAGCAGCTTGGAGGGCAGAGAAGCTTTCTTT
CASSLEGREAFF
>few|TRBJ1-1|.|TRBV27
TGTGCCAGCACCGTGGGGGGTAGCACTGAAGCTTTCTTT
CASTVGGSTEAFF
>.|TRBJ2-1|TRBD2|TRBV2
TGTGCCAGCAGTTATCGACGGGGGGACTCCTACAATGAGCAGTTCTTC
CASSYRRGDSYNEQFF
>.|TRBJ1-2|.|TRBV5-4
TGTGCCAGCAGTTTGGACAGCACTAACTATGGCTACACCTTC
CASSLDSTNYGYTF
>.|TRBJ2-5|TRBD2|TRBV5-1
TGCGCCAGTCAACCTAGGACTAGCGGGGGGGCCGCCATCGAGACCCAGTACTTC
CASQPRTSGGAAIETQYF
>.|TRBJ2-7|TRBD1|TRBV19
TGTGCCAGTAGCCCTGGACAGGGGTTCCACGAGCAGTACTTC
CASSPGQGFHEQYF
>.|TRBJ2-5|.|TRBV15
TGTGCCACCAGCAGAGTAAGGGAAATATGGGAGACCCAGTACTTC
CATSRVREIWETQYF
>.|TRBJ2-3|TRBD2|TRBV27
TGTGCCAGCAGTTCTCGACTAGCGGGGTACACAGATACGCAGTATTTT
CASSSRLAGYTDTQYF
>.|TRBJ2-7|.|TRBV7-9
TGTGCCAGCGACTATGCCCCCATGTCAGGGGACGAGCAGTACTTC
CASDYAPMSGDEQYF
>.|TRBJ2-5|TRBD2|TRBV3-1/TRBV3-2
TGTGCCAGCAGCCAAGGAATCCCGGGACTAGCGGGGCGAGAGACCCAGTACTTC
CASSQGIPGLAGRETQYF
>.|TRBJ2-7|.|TRBV3-1/TRBV3-2
TGTGCCAGCAGCCCCGGGCCGGACAGCTACGAGCAGTACTTC
CASSPGPDSYEQYF
>.|TRBJ2-7|.|TRBV6-2/TRBV6-3
TGTGCCAGCAGTTCCTCACGAGGGGTCGTCACCTACGAGCAGTACTTC
CASSSSRGVVTYEQYF
>.|TRBJ1-1|.|TRBV14
TGTGCCAGCGGAGCTGCTTTGAACACTGAAGCTTTCTTT
CASGAALNTEAFF
>.|TRBJ1-1|.|TRBV27
TGTGCCAGCCGAAGGACGTGGCGGAACACTGAAGCTTTCTTT
CASRRTWRNTEAFF
>.|TRBJ2-1|TRBD1|TRBV13
TGTGCCAGCAGCTTTCGGGACAGCTCCTACAATGAGCAGTTCTTC
CASSFRDSSYNEQFF
>.|TRBJ2-2|.|TRBV14
TGTGCCAGCAGCATAAGACTCGGCGGGGAGCTGTTTTTT
CASSIRLGGELFF
>.|TRBJ2-3|.|TRBV19
TGTGCCAGTAGTACGATGGCACAGAATACGCAGTATTTT
CASSTMAQNTQYF
>.|TRBJ2-3|TRBD1|TRBV6-5
TGTGCCAGCAGTTACCACACAGGGGGGAACACAGATACGCAGTATTTT
CASSYHTGGNTDTQYF
>.|TRBJ2-1|TRBD2|TRBV9
TGTGCCAGCAGCGCTACTAGCGGCCCCGGCAATGAGCAGTTCTTC
CASSATSGPGNEQFF
>.|TRBJ1-2|.|TRBV19
TGTGCCAGTAGTTCCCGATCCCCGGCTAACTATGGCTACACCTTC
CASSSRSPANYGYTF
>.|TRBJ1-5|.|TRBV12-5
TGTGCTAGTGGTTTGGCCTCCCGGGGGCCCCAGCATTTT
CASGLASRGPQHF
>.|TRBJ2-7|.|TRBV11-1
TGTGCCAGCGTTCCGGGATTTCCAAGTAAGTACGAGCAGTACTTC
CASVPGFPSKYEQYF
>.|TRBJ1-2|.|TRBV11-2
TGTGCCAGCAGCTTACCACCCGGGACCTATGGCTACACCTTC
CASSLPPGTYGYTF
>.|TRBJ2-3|.|TRBV6-5
TGTGCCAGCAGTTACTCAGGAAGCACAGATACGCAGTATTTT
CASSYSGSTDTQYF
>.|TRBJ2-2|.|TRBV7-6
TGTGCCAGCAGCTTAGTGGGGTATAATCCTCGCGCCGGGGAGCTGTTTTTT
CASSLVGYNPRAGELFF
>.|TRBJ2-7|.|TRBV6-5
TGTGCCAGCAGTTACTCGTACAGCACCTACGAGCAGTACTTC
CASSYSYSTYEQYF
>once|TRBJ1-3|.|TRBV7-8
TGTGCCAGCAGCTTAGCGGGTCAGGGTGCTGGAAACACCATATATTTT
CASSLAGQGAGNTIYF
>.|TRBJ2-5|.|TRBV20-1
TGCAGTGCTAGTAATGCCCCAGAGACCCAGTACTTC
CSASNAPETQYF
>.|TRBJ2-5|.|TRBV21-1
TGTGCCAGCAGTAAACCGTCAGGGGGCGTGGTGGAGACCCAGTACTTC
CASSKPSGGVVETQYF
>.|TRBJ2-2|.|TRBV11-2
TGTGCCAGCAGCTTAGTACCAAGGACGATTATGAACACCGGGGAGCTGTTTTTT
CASSLVPRTIMNTGELFF
>.|TRBJ2-7|.|TRBV7-6
TGTGCCAGCAGCTCGGGATCCAGCATCGAGCAGTACTTC
CASSSGSSIEQYF
>few|TRBJ1-1|TRBD1|TRBV7-9
TGTGCCAGCAGCCGCAGGGACAGGCCAAACACTGAAGCTTTCTTT
CASSRRDRPNTEAFF